The rows below give T cell receptor beta chains drawn from one sample of a study of identical twins. TCRdb recomputed calls from the 5' RACE reads with MiXCR, one row per CDR3 protein. The sample has hundreds of thousands of distinct CDR3 sequences; 8.5% to 9% are singletons. This sample also belongs to another study, concerning yellow fever vaccine responses in identical twins.

Sequencing was performed on PBMCs. The receptors were gathered from a woman aged 18 to 35 in good health. CDR3s leave out the opening cysteine and the closing phenylalanine or tryptophan. Each record gives: J gene, V gene, CDR3 protein.

J: TRBJ2-1
V: TRBV9
CDR3: ASSDTGTSGGRAQF

J: TRBJ2-2
V: TRBV29-1
CDR3: SVGSPNTGELF

J: TRBJ2-7
V: TRBV7-9
CDR3: ASSPDRAVTYEQY

J: TRBJ2-1
V: TRBV27
CDR3: ASSLRYTGTVSSYNEQS

J: TRBJ2-3
V: TRBV5-1
CDR3: ASSAPPGLAGFTDTQY

J: TRBJ1-4
V: TRBV5-1
CDR3: ASSLGQNEKLF

J: TRBJ2-5
V: TRBV6-1
CDR3: ATGGRHTGTQY

J: TRBJ2-2
V: TRBV20-1
CDR3: SARGIKGLQNTGELF

J: TRBJ2-3
V: TRBV28
CDR3: ASSLSGSLDTQY

J: TRBJ2-7
V: TRBV20-1
CDR3: SANSGTSDYYEQY

J: TRBJ2-1
V: TRBV3-1
CDR3: AGQGPGNEQF

J: TRBJ2-1
V: TRBV20-1
CDR3: SAREPGRGYNEQF

J: TRBJ1-6
V: TRBV7-3
CDR3: ASSLYGPNSPLH

J: TRBJ2-7
V: TRBV4-3
CDR3: ASSQDRDWSYEQY

J: TRBJ2-7
V: TRBV29-1
CDR3: SVVSSGTYEQY

J: TRBJ2-2
V: TRBV10-3
CDR3: ATRGAGELF

J: TRBJ2-2
V: TRBV4-3
CDR3: ASSQRPGLAGGANTGELF

J: TRBJ2-1
V: TRBV9
CDR3: ASSVEGQQSSYNEQF

J: TRBJ2-1
V: TRBV7-6
CDR3: ASSLGLAGAVEQF

J: TRBJ2-3
V: TRBV20-1
CDR3: SAGRPGLAGSMTQY

J: TRBJ2-3
V: TRBV18
CDR3: ASSPQAGGRTDTQY

J: TRBJ2-7
V: TRBV19
CDR3: ASSGGTSLHEQY

J: TRBJ2-1
V: TRBV20-1
CDR3: SARGALNSYNEQS

J: TRBJ2-1
V: TRBV5-1
CDR3: ASSWGLAGINEQF

J: TRBJ2-1
V: TRBV7-9
CDR3: ASTSMRQEAYNEQF

J: TRBJ2-3
V: TRBV7-2
CDR3: ASTRQGGADTQY

J: TRBJ2-7
V: TRBV5-5
CDR3: ASGPGTGAEEQY

J: TRBJ2-7
V: TRBV7-9
CDR3: ASSSTSGVRKQY

J: TRBJ1-4
V: TRBV20-1
CDR3: SARDQGQSNEKLF

J: TRBJ2-7
V: TRBV10-3
CDR3: AISEGNEQY

J: TRBJ2-6
V: TRBV7-3
CDR3: ASSKRQDSGANVLT

J: TRBJ2-1
V: TRBV2
CDR3: ATQTPDRASYNEQF

J: TRBJ2-1
V: TRBV4-1
CDR3: ASSHGSLGYEQF

J: TRBJ2-7
V: TRBV10-3
CDR3: AISREVSYEQY